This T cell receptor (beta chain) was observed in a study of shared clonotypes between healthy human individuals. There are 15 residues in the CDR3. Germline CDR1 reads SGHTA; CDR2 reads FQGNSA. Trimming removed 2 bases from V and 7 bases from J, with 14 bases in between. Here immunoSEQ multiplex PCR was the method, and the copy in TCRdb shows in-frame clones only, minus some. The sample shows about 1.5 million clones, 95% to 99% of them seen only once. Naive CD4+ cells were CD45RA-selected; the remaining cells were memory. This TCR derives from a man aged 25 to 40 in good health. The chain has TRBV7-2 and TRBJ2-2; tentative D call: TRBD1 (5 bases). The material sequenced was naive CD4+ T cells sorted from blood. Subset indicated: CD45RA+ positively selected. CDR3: CASSLFFGQIGELFF. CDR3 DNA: TGTGCCAGCAGCTTATTCTTCGGACAAATCGGGGAGCTGTTTTTT.